This entry concerns a single TCR beta chain. Trimming at V came to 5 bases and at J to 5 bases, leaving 13 bases not matched to a gene. Germline-derived CDR1 and CDR2 are MDHEN and SYDVKM. This CDR3 region has 18 residues. Assay used: immunoSEQ multiplex PCR; TCRdb lists only in-frame clones, some missing. The table shows 35,000 to 45,000 clones, with about 91% occurring only once. This entry is derived from a study of T cell changes during pregnancy in multiple sclerosis. Sequences were derived from CD4+ T cells from peripheral blood mononuclear cells, sampled after pregnancy. The V and J genes are TRBV28 and TRBJ2-7; TRBD2 aligns across 15 bases. The receptor comes from a female donor in good health, enrolled as a control in a pregnancy study. The CDR3 protein is CASSPLGTSGGSRNEQYF. The CDR3 region has the DNA TGTGCCAGCAGTCCTCTTGGGACTAGCGGGGGGAGTCGAAACGAGCAGTACTTC.